Below are 11 T cell receptor beta chains sequenced from a single sample in a study of OX40 agonist ivuxolimab in advanced cancers. Assay: immunoSEQ multiplex PCR; the TCRdb copy retains only in-frame clones and omits some. In the table there are more than 30,000 clones, over 85% of which are singletons. The sequencing here drew on CD4+ or CD8+ T cells sorted from blood, taken in a trial of the OX40 agonist ivuxolimab. The origin of the receptors is an adult with an advanced solid tumor such as melanoma, head and neck, liver or kidney cancer.

The table lists this clone with a count of one. This sequence joins TRBV6-5 and TRBJ2-7, with D possibly matching TRBD1 (6 bases). Trimming left V 6 bases short and J 0 bases short, with 12 bases between. The CDR3 loop spans 14 amino acids. The germline V gene has CDR1 MNHEY and CDR2 SVGAGI. In DNA form, the CDR3 reads TGTGCCAGCAGGGGACGACAGGCCTCCTACGAGCAGTACTTC. It is translated as CASRGRQASYEQYF.

CDR3 bases: TGTGCCAGCAGCCCACAGTCTAACTCCTACGAGCAGTACTTC. Translation: CASSPQSNSYEQYF. The rearrangement links TRBV7-2 to TRBJ2-7; D gene ambiguous. The germline V and J ends were trimmed by 5 bases and 0 bases, with 11 bases remaining between them. Germline V gene lookup returns CDR1 SGHTA and CDR2 FQGNSA. This CDR3 has 14 amino acids. Using reference TRBV7-2 and TRBJ2-7 for the parts outside the CDR3, the full variable domain is GAGVSQSPSNKVTEKGKDVELRCDPISGHTALYWYRQSLGQGLEFLIYFQGNSAPDKSGLPSDRFSAERTGGSVSTLTIQRTQQEDSAVYLCASSPQSNSYEQYFGPGTRLTVT.

The chain carries TRBV6-5 and TRBJ2-7; weak D call: TRBD1 (6 bases). Looked up from germline, CDR1 is MNHEY and CDR2 is SVGAGI. The germline V and J ends were trimmed by 7 bases and 6 bases, with 19 bases remaining between them. This CDR3 is built from 14 residues. CDR3 coding DNA: TGTGCCAGCAAGGGGACAAACCCCCAGATCGAGCAGTACTTC. It codes for CASKGTNPQIEQYF.

This clone was counted once. The CDR3 DNA follows: TGCAGTGCCCCCACCTGGGGTGAGCAGTTCTTC. Translated, it gives CSAPTWGEQFF. V usage is TRBV20-1 and J usage is TRBJ2-1; D is unresolved. The length of the CDR3 is 11 residues. Per the germline V gene, CDR1 is DFQATT and CDR2 is SNEGSKA (reference sequence). V was pared by 6 bases and J by 9 bases, with 12 bases between.

The chain has TRBV6-1 and TRBJ2-7, with D maybe TRBD1 (5 bases). Germline CDR1 and CDR2: MNHNS and SASEGT. Trimming took off 8 bases at V and 2 bases at J, with 13 bases between the two ends. The CDR3 is made up of 13 amino acids. CDR3 nucleotide sequence: TGTGCCAGCTCAGGGTGGCAGGCCTACGAGCAGTACTTC. Protein sequence: CASSGWQAYEQYF.

This clone was detected only a few times. The gene calls are TRBV4-1 and TRBJ2-7; 9 nucleotides align to TRBD1. The ends lost 1 base at V and 3 bases at J; junction bases unmatched: 4. This CDR3 spans 15 amino acids. Germline V gene sequence: CDR1 MGHRA, CDR2 YSYEKL. The CDR3 nucleotides read TGCGCCAGCAGCCAAGGGTGGGACAGGGTCTACGAGCAGTACTTC. It is translated as CASSQGWDRVYEQYF.

In this sample, this clone turned up once. The chain carries TRBV7-2 and TRBJ2-7; 8 bases are a match to TRBD2. CDR1 is SGHTA, CDR2 FQGNSA, per germline. CDR3 size: 17 residues. J lost 0 bases, V lost 0 bases, and 7 bases had no gene match. CDR3 DNA: TGTGCCAGCAGCTTAGCGTCTAGCGGGTTCAGCTCCTACGAGCAGTACTTC. This sequence encodes CASSLASSGFSSYEQYF.

The chain uses TRBV28 and TRBJ2-5; D is possibly TRBD1 (6 bases). This CDR3 has 16 amino acids. Germline V gives CDR1 MDHEN, CDR2 SYDVKM. Trimming cost V 3 bases and J 5 bases, with 19 bases left between them. The CDR3 loop reads CASSFQGRGFQETQYF. CDR3 nucleotides: TGTGCCAGCAGTTTCCAAGGCAGGGGCTTTCAGGAGACCCAGTACTTC.

The chain combines TRBV12-5 with TRBJ1-1; 7 bases map to TRBD1. Germline V gene data show CDR1 as LGHNT and CDR2 as FRNRAP. CDR3 length: 15 residues. V gave up 7 bases and J gave up 2 bases; unmatched junction bases: 10. CDR3 in amino acids: CASATQGLLNTEAFF. CDR3 in DNA: TGTGCTAGTGCCACACAGGGGCTACTCAACACTGAAGCTTTCTTT.

In this sample, this clone turned up a few times. The V gene is TRBV6-1, the J gene TRBJ2-5; D possibly corresponds to TRBD2 (6 bases). Per the germline V gene, CDR1 is MNHNS and CDR2 is SASEGT. The CDR3 has 14 residues. The ends were cut back, 7 bases at V and 5 bases at J, with 17 bases in the middle. The chain's CDR3 is CASTLGEERETQYF. CDR3 sequence (DNA): TGTGCCAGCACCCTAGGGGAGGAGAGGGAGACCCAGTACTTC.

This clone was seen once. The chain links TRBV19 to TRBJ2-3, with D perhaps TRBD2 (5 bases). Germline CDR1 LNHDA, CDR2 SQIVND (reference sequence). This CDR3 region has 14 residues. Trimming left V 1 base short and J 4 bases short, with 9 bases between. The CDR3 nucleotides are TGTGCCAGTAGTATAGGAGGGTATTCAGATACGCAGTATTTT. Translation gives CASSIGGYSDTQYF.